This T cell receptor beta chain derives from a study of T-cell memory formation after mild COVID-19. V was cut by 7 bases and J by 8 bases, with 13 bases left in between. In germline, CDR1 is KGHDR, CDR2 SFDVKD. This CDR3 comprises 12 residues. One entry per CDR3 protein results from TCRdb running MiXCR on the 5' RACE reads. Of about 110,000 distinct CDR3 sequences in the sample, 15% to 20% were seen once. The chain couples TRBV24-1 to TRBJ1-2; no clear D. The sequence was collected from a man aged 18 to 29 who had mild COVID-19 (a few samples of this study predate the infection). Cell type and time point are not known. Sequenced material: PBMCs or a T cell subset sorted from them (not recorded which). The CDR3 nucleotides read TGTGCCACCAGGAACATGGAAGGGGGCTACACCTTC. Protein product: CATRNMEGGYTF.